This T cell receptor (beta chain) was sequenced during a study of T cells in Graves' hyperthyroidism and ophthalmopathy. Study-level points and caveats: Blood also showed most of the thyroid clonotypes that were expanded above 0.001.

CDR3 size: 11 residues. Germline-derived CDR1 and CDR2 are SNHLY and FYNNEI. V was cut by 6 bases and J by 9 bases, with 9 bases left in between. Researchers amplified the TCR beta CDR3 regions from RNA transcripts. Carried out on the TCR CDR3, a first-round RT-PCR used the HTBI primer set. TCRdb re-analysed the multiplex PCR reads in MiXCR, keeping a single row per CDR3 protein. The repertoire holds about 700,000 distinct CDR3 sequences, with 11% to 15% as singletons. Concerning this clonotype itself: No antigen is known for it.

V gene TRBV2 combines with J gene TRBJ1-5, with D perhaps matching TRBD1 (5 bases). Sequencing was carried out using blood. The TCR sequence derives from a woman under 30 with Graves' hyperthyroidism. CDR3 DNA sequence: TGTGCCAGCAGGCGGGACGGGCCCCAGCATTTT. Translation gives CASRRDGPQHF.